This T cell receptor (beta chain) is from a study of shared clonotypes between healthy human individuals. Worth noting for this clone: The target antigen is unknown.

Broader study findings: Investigators expected sequencing depth to affect clonotype sharing among donors.

Profiling relied on immunoSEQ multiplex PCR, and the TCRdb table lists in-frame clones only, not all of them. The sample holds 2 million or so clones, 85% to 95% seen once. The clonotype was recovered from a man aged 18 to 29 in good health. Sequenced: naive CD4+ T cells sorted from blood. The subset: CD45RA+ positively selected.

The CDR3 bases are TGTGCCAGCACCGTATTGCTAGCGGGAACCTACGAGCAGTACTTC. It yields the protein CASTVLLAGTYEQYF. V and J are TRBV5-5 and TRBJ2-7; 9 bases line up with TRBD2. CDR3 length equals 15 residues. After removal of 6 bases from V and 2 bases from J, the junction contained 9 bases not matched to a gene. Germline CDR1 reads SGHKS; CDR2 reads YYEKEE (reference sequence).